These 24 T cell receptor beta chains share one sample of origin, sequenced in a study of breast tumors, draining lymph nodes, adjacent tissues. Samples came from axillary lymph nodes draining the breast cancer. TCRdb independently ran MiXCR on the multiplex PCR reads; one entry per CDR3 protein. The data show 150,000 to 200,000 distinct CDR3 sequences, around 35% seen once. Material for sequencing was axillary lymph node tissue. These receptors came from a female donor with breast cancer. Some clones in this sample may be carry-over from other donors' samples.

In its sample, this clonotype was seen many times. The V and J genes are TRBV29-1 and TRBJ2-5; TRBD2 agrees at 8 bases. After removal of 7 bases from V and 2 bases from J, the junction contained 6 bases not matched to a gene. CDR1 and CDR2 from the germline V gene are SQVTM and ANQGSEA. The CDR3 is made up of 13 amino acids. The CDR3 here is CSAPGGNQETQYF. DNA for the CDR3: TGCAGCGCACCGGGGGGGAATCAAGAGACCCAGTACTTC.

This clonotype was seen many times. The gene calls are TRBV2 and TRBJ1-2; 9 bases align to TRBD1. This CDR3 is 15 amino acids long. Germline V lookup: CDR1 SNHLY, CDR2 FYNNEI. V lost 6 bases to trimming and J lost 5 bases; unmatched junction nucleotides: 10. The CDR3 sequence: CASRATGTGRYGYTF. CDR3 bases: TGTGCCAGCAGAGCGACTGGGACAGGGCGATATGGCTACACCTTC.

This clonotype was found many times. The CDR3: CASSLGPPGAVQETQYF. The CDR3 nucleotides are TGTGCCAGCAGCTTAGGCCCTCCGGGGGCGGTACAAGAGACCCAGTACTTC. V usage is TRBV7-8 and J usage is TRBJ2-5; tentatively, D is TRBD1 or TRBD2 (6 bases each). The CDR3 is 17 residues long. Trimming pared 1 base from V and 2 bases from J, leaving 17 bases between. Germline assignment: CDR1 SGHVS and CDR2 FQNEAQ.

This clonotype was detected many times. The rearrangement uses TRBV27 and TRBJ1-4; possible D gene TRBD1, 5 bases. Germline V gene lookup returns CDR1 MNHEY and CDR2 SMNVEV (reference sequence). The CDR3 totals 14 residues. Trimming left V 6 bases short and J 5 bases short, with 13 bases between. The CDR3 loop reads CASRTGTENEKLFF. The DNA for the CDR3 is TGTGCCAGCAGGACCGGGACGGAGAATGAAAAACTGTTTTTT.

This clonotype showed up just a few times. The chain links TRBV3-1 to TRBJ2-3; possibly TRBD1 or TRBD2 for D (5 bases each). Trimming stripped 4 bases from V and 0 bases from J, with 14 bases between. Per germline, CDR1 LGHDT and CDR2 YNNKEL (reference sequence). The CDR3 has 16 residues. CDR3 amino acids: CASSRLEGRSTDTQYF. In DNA, the CDR3 is TGTGCCAGCAGCCGCCTTGAGGGGAGAAGCACAGATACGCAGTATTTT.

The V call is TRBV7-2, the J call TRBJ2-2; D gene unclear. V dropped 5 bases and J dropped 6 bases, with 19 bases sitting between them. This CDR3 has 16 residues. In germline, CDR1 is SGHTA, CDR2 FQGNSA. The CDR3 reads CASSPAWPTAAGELFF. CDR3 sequence (DNA): TGTGCCAGCAGCCCAGCCTGGCCCACGGCCGCCGGGGAGCTGTTTTTT.

With respect to this clonotype: This may be a read error, as it is one base from a much larger clone. The rearrangement uses TRBV5-4 and TRBJ2-2; D gene uncertain. V was pared by 4 bases and J by 3 bases, with 19 bases between. From germline, CDR1 is SGHNT and CDR2 YYREEE (reference sequence). The CDR3 is made up of 17 amino acids. CDR3: CASSPQLAPTYTGELFF. CDR3 sequence (DNA): TGTGCCAGCAGCCCACAATTAGCCCCCACTTACACCGGGGAGCTGTTTTTT.

This clonotype was seen repeatedly, ten times or more. The genes are TRBV4-3 and TRBJ2-1; TRBD2 aligns across 7 bases. V lost 0 bases, J lost 7 bases, and 6 bases stayed unmatched. The CDR3 has 15 residues. Germline V gene data show CDR1 as LGHNA and CDR2 as YSLEER. CDR3 nucleotides: TGCGCCAGCAGCCAAGATCTGGGGGGGGGGAATGAGCAGTTCTTC. It is translated as CASSQDLGGGNEQFF.

This clonotype was detected only a few times. A much larger clone lies a single base off, so this may be a read error. The chain employs TRBV11-2 and TRBJ2-3; D could derive from TRBD1 or TRBD2 (6 bases each). Germline V CDR1 and CDR2: SGHAT, FQNNGV. The CDR3 totals 14 residues. The CDR3 DNA is TGTGCCGGCAGCGCCCGAGGGGGACTGGTTACGCAGTATTTT. It is translated as CAGSARGGLVTQYF. Together with reference TRBV11-2 and TRBJ2-3, the CDR3 gives the full variable domain: EAGVAQSPRYKIIEKRQSVAFWCNPISGHATLYWYQQILGQGPKLLIQFQNNGVVDDSQLPKDRFSAERLKGVDSTLKIQPAKLEDSAVYLCAGSARGGLVTQYFGPGTRLTVL.

This clonotype was picked up many times. CDR3 protein: CASSTPAGGRDTQYF. The CDR3 bases are TGTGCCAGTAGTACGCCAGCGGGGGGGCGAGATACGCAGTATTTT. The chain has TRBV19 and TRBJ2-3; 10 nucleotides match TRBD2. The CDR3 sequence is 15 residues long. The junction had 6 bases not matched to a gene; V was cut back by 4 bases and J by 5 bases. The germline gives CDR1 LNHDA, CDR2 SQIVND (reference sequence).

This clonotype was recorded at least ten times. The chain carries TRBV11-3 and TRBJ1-3; D unclear. Per the germline V gene, CDR1 is SGHNT and CDR2 is YENEEA. The CDR3 extends over 13 amino acids. V was pared by 8 bases and J by 1 base, with 9 bases between. The CDR3 nucleotides are TGTGCCAGCTCGGCAGGTTCTGGAAACACCATATATTTT. This translates into CASSAGSGNTIYF.

In DNA, the CDR3 is TGTGCCAGCAGCCGACAGGGCCCAGGGCAGTTCTTC. Its protein product is CASSRQGPGQFF. The chain has TRBV5-5 and TRBJ2-1; 7 bases fit TRBD1. The germline CDR1 and CDR2 sequences are SGHKS and YYEKEE (reference sequence). J was trimmed by 12 bases and V by 4 bases; bases with no gene match: 7. The CDR3 loop spans 12 amino acids.

This clonotype has at least ten counts. The chain carries TRBV4-3 and TRBJ2-7, with 9 bases that match TRBD1. The CDR3 contains 15 residues. Trimming removed 0 bases from V and 3 bases from J; junction bases left unmatched: 3. Germline V lookup: CDR1 LGHNA, CDR2 YSLEER. CDR3 residues: CASSQDEGQGYEQYF. The DNA of the CDR3 is TGCGCCAGCAGCCAAGATGAGGGACAGGGCTACGAGCAGTACTTC.

As for this clonotype: Its ends do not fully match the called genes, so a read error is possible. The chain recombines TRBV2 with TRBJ2-1; the D gene is possibly TRBD1 (5 bases). Germline-derived CDR1 and CDR2 are SNHLY and FYNNEI. The CDR3 length is 8 residues. The CDR3 protein is CAAKGEFF. The CDR3 DNA is TGCGCCGCTAAAGGGGAGTTCTTC.

This clonotype was counted many times. The chain joins TRBV29-1 to TRBJ2-2; 7 bases agree with TRBD2. The trim removed 4 bases at V and 7 bases at J, leaving 12 bases unmatched. Germline V lookup: CDR1 SQVTM, CDR2 ANQGSEA. The length of the CDR3 is 15 residues. CDR3 amino acids: CSVATGGRSGGELFF. The CDR3 bases are TGCAGCGTTGCAACAGGCGGGAGATCGGGCGGGGAGCTGTTTTTT.

This chain joins TRBV6-6 and TRBJ2-3; perhaps TRBD1 as D (5 bases). This CDR3 is built from 15 residues. The V and J ends lost 6 bases and 2 bases respectively, with 15 bases between them. The V gene's germline CDR1 is MNHNY and CDR2 SVGAGI (reference sequence). The CDR3 is CASSPGQGFTDTQYF. CDR3 nucleotides: TGTGCCAGCAGCCCCGGCCAGGGCTTCACAGATACGCAGTATTTT.

This clonotype appeared many times. The CDR3 protein is CASSPRGPYNEQFF. In DNA, the CDR3 is TGTGCCAGCAGCCCCCGGGGGCCCTACAATGAGCAGTTCTTC. The genes are TRBV9 and TRBJ2-1; tentatively, D is TRBD1 or TRBD2 (6 bases each). This CDR3 region has 14 residues. Between the trimmed V and J ends, which lost 4 bases and 2 bases, there was a span of 10 bases. Germline V CDR1 and CDR2: SGDLS, YYNGEE.

This clonotype was counted ten times or more. This sequence joins TRBV3-1 and TRBJ2-3; 10 bases align to TRBD2. CDR1 and CDR2 (germline): LGHDT, YNNKEL (reference sequence). The V segment lost 3 bases and the J segment 4 bases; nucleotides outside the gene matches: 1. The CDR3 consists of 14 residues. For the CDR3, the DNA is TGTGCCAGCAGCCAGGGGACTAGCGCAGATACGCAGTATTTT. This sequence encodes CASSQGTSADTQYF.

To note about this clonotype: The CDR3 does not end in the conserved phenylalanine or tryptophan, so this is likely a read error. This chain uses TRBV11-3 with TRBJ2-5; 13 nucleotides line up with TRBD2. The CDR3 totals 17 residues. With V trimmed by 5 bases and J by 5 bases, 11 bases remained unmatched. The germline gives CDR1 SGHNT, CDR2 YENEEA. The CDR3 spells CASSQGTQTSGRETQYL. As DNA, the CDR3 is TGTGCCAGCAGCCAAGGGACTCAGACTAGCGGGAGGGAGACCCAGTACCTC.

This clonotype was picked up many times. V is TRBV24-1 and J is TRBJ2-3; 7 nucleotides align to TRBD1. CDR1 KGHDR and CDR2 SFDVKD come from the germline V gene. Unmatched junction bases numbered 15, after V lost 4 bases and J lost 6 bases. There are 17 residues in the CDR3. As DNA, the CDR3 is TGTGCCACCAGTGACCTACCGACAGGGCTTACGAGGGATACGCAGTATTTT. This sequence encodes CATSDLPTGLTRDTQYF.

On this clonotype: The junction does not match germline at one end; this may be a read error. Written as DNA, the CDR3 is TGTGCCAGCAGTGCAAGCGGGGAAAAATTCCCCCCCCACTTT. Amino acids: CASSASGEKFPPHF. The V call is TRBV25-1, the J call TRBJ1-6, with unresolved D. The V gene's germline CDR1 is MGHDK and CDR2 SYGVNS. The CDR3 runs 14 residues.

This sequence joins TRBV9 and TRBJ1-3; possibly TRBD1 for D (5 bases). CDR1 and CDR2 from the germline V gene are SGDLS and YYNGEE. The ends were cut back, 0 bases at V and 11 bases at J, with 15 bases in the middle. CDR3 length: 14 residues. This CDR3 reads CASSVAGSGKPIYF. The CDR3 bases are TGTGCCAGCAGCGTAGCAGGGTCTGGAAAACCCATATATTTT.

This chain uses TRBV20-1 with TRBJ2-3; perhaps TRBD2 as D (7 bases). The CDR3 contains 21 residues. V dropped 5 bases and J dropped 9 bases, with 42 bases sitting between them. CDR1 is DFQATT, CDR2 SNEGSKA, per germline (reference sequence). CDR3 loop: CSAGGAGSTDTQYLSPRTQYF. The DNA of the CDR3 is TGCAGTGCTGGGGGGGCTGGGAGCACAGATACGCAGTATTTATCCCCCCGGACGCAGTATTTT.

V gene TRBV5-8 combines with J gene TRBJ1-6, with 8 bases identical to TRBD1. Germline CDR1 reads SGHTS; CDR2 reads YDEGEE. The CDR3 extends over 15 amino acids. The V segment lost 0 bases and the J segment 10 bases; nucleotides outside the gene matches: 6. The CDR3 bases are TGTGCCAGCAGCTTGGACAGGGGGGTTGGATCACCCCTCCACTTT. It yields the protein CASSLDRGVGSPLHF. Using reference TRBV5-8 and TRBJ1-6 for the parts outside the CDR3, the full variable domain is EAGVTQSPTHLIKTRGQQATLRCSPISGHTSVYWYQQALGLGLQFLLWYDEGEERNRGNFPPRFSGRQFPNYSSELNVNALELEDSALYLCASSLDRGVGSPLHFGNGTRLTVT.